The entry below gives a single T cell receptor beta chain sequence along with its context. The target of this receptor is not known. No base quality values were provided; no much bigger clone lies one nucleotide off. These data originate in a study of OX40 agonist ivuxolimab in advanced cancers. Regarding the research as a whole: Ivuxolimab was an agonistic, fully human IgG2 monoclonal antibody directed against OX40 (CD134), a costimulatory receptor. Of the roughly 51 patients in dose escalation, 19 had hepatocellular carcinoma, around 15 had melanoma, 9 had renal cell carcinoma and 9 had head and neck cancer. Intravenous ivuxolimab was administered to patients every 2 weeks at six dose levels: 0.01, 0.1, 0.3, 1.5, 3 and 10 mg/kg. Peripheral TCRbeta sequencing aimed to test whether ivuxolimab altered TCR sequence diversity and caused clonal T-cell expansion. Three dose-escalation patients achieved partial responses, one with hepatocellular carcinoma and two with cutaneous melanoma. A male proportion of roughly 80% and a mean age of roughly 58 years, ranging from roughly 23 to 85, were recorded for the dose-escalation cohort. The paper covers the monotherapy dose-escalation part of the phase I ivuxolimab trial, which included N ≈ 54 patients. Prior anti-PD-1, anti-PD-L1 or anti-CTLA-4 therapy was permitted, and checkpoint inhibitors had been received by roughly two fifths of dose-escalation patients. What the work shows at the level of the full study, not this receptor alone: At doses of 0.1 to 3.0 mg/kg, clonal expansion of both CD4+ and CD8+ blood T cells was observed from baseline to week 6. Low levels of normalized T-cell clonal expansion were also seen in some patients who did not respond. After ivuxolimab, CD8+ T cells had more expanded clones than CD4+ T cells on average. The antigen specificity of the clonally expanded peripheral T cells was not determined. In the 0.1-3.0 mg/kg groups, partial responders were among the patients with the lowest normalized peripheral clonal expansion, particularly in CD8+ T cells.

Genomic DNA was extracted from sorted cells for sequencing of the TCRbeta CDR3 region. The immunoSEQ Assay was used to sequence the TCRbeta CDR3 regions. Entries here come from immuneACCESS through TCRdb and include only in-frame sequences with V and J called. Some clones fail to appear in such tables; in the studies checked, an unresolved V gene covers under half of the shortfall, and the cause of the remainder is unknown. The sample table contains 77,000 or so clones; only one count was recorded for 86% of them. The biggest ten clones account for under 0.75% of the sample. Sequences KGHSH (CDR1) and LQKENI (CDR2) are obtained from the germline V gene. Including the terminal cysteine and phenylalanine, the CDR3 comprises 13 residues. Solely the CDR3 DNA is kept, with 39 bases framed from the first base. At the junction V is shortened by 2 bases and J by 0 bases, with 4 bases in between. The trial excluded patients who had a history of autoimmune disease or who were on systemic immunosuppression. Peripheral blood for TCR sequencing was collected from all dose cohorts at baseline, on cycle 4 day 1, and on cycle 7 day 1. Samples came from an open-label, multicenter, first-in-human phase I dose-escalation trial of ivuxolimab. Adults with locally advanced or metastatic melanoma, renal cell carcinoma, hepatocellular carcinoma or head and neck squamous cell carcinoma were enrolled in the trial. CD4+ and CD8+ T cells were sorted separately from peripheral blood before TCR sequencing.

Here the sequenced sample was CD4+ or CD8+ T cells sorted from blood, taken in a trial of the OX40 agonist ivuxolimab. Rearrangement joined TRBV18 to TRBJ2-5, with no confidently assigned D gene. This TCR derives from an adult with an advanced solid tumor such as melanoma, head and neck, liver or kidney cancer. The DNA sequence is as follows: TGTGCCAGCTCACCATCTTACCAAGAGACCCAGTACTTC. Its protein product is CASSPSYQETQYF.